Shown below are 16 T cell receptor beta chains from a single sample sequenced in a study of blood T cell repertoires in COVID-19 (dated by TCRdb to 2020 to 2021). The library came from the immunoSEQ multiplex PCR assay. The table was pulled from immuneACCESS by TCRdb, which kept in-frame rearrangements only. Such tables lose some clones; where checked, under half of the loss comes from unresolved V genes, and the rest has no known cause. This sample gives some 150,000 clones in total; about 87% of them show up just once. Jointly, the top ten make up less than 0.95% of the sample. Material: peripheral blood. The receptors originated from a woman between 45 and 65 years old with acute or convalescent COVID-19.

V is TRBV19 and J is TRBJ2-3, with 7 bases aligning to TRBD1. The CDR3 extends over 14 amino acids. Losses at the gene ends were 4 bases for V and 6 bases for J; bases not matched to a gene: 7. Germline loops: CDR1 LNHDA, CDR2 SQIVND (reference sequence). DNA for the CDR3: TGTGCCAGTAGTAAAAACACAGGGGTGGATACGCAGTATTTT. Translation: CASSKNTGVDTQYF.

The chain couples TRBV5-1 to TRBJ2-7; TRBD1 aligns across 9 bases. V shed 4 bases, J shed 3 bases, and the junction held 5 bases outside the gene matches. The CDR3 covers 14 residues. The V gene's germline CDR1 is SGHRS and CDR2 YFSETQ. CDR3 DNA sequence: TGCGCCAGCAGCGAGGGACAGGGCTTCTACGAGCAGTACTTC. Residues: CASSEGQGFYEQYF.

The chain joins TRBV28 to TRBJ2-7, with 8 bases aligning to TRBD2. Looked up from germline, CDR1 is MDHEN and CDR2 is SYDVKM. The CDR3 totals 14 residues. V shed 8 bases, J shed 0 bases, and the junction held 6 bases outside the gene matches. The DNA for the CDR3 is TGTGCCAGCCGTCGTAGCGGGGACTCCTACGAGCAGTACTTC. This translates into CASRRSGDSYEQYF.

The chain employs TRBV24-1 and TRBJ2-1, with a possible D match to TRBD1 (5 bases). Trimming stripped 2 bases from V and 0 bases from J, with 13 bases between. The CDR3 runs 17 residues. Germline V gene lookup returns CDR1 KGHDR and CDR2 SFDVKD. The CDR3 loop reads CATSDSLDSYSYNEQFF. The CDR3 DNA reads TGTGCCACCAGTGATTCCCTCGACAGTTACTCCTACAATGAGCAGTTCTTC.

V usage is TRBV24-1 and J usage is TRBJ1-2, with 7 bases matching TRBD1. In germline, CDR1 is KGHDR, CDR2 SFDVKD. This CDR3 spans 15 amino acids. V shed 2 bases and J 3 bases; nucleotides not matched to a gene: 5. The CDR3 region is CATSDSPRGDYGYTF. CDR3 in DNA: TGTGCCACCAGTGATTCCCCCAGGGGGGACTATGGCTACACCTTC.

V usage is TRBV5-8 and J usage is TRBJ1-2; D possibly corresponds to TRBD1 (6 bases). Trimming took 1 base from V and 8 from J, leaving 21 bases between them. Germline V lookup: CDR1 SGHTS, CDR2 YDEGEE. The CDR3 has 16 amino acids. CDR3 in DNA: TGTGCCAGCAGCTTGTACTCGGGCCCAGGGGTCCACGGCTACACCTTC. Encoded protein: CASSLYSGPGVHGYTF.

CDR3 sequence reads: CASSSRVGDYGYTF. CDR3 bases: TGCGCCAGCAGCTCCAGGGTCGGAGACTATGGCTACACCTTC. The chain is built from TRBV5-1 and TRBJ1-2, with TRBD1 as a possible D gene (5 bases). CDR1 is SGHRS and CDR2 is YFSETQ in the germline V gene. CDR3 size: 14 residues. Deletions cut 3 bases from V and 3 bases from J, with 12 bases between.

The CDR3 protein is CSVTRTSGSVLLAKNIQYF. The CDR3 region has the DNA TGCAGCGTGACCCGGACTAGCGGGAGCGTACTACTAGCCAAAAACATTCAGTACTTC. The chain employs TRBV29-1 and TRBJ2-4; 13 positions match TRBD2. CDR1 and CDR2 from the germline V gene are SQVTM and ANQGSEA. After removal of 6 bases from V and 0 bases from J, the junction contained 14 bases not matched to a gene. This CDR3 is 19 amino acids long.

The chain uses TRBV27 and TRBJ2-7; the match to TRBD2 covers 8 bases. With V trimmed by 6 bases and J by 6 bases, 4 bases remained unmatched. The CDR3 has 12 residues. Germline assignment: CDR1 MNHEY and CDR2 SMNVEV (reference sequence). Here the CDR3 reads CASSGGAFEQYF. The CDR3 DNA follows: TGTGCCAGCAGCGGGGGGGCTTTCGAGCAGTACTTC.

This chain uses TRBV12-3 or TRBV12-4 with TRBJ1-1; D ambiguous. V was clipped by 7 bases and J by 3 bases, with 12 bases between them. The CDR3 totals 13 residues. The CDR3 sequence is CASTKFGDTEAFF. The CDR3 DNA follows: TGTGCCAGCACGAAGTTCGGGGACACTGAAGCTTTCTTT.

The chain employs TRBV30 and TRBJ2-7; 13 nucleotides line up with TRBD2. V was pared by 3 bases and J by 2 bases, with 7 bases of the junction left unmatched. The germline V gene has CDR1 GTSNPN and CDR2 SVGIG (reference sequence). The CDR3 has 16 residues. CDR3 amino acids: CAWSEETSGRTYEQYF. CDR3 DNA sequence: TGTGCCTGGAGCGAGGAGACTAGCGGGAGGACCTACGAGCAGTACTTC. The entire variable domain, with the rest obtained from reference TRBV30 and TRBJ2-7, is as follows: SQTIHQWPATLVQPVGSPLSLECTVEGTSNPNLYWYRQAAGRGLQLLFYSVGIGQISSEVPQNLSASRPQDRQFILSSKKLLLSDSGFYLCAWSEETSGRTYEQYFGPGTRLTVT.

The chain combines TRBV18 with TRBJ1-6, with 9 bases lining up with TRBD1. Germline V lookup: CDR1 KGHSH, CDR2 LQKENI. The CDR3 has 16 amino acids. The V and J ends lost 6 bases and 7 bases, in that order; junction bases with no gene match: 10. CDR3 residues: CASSPESGQGNSPLHF. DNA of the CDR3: TGTGCCAGCTCGCCTGAATCCGGACAGGGGAATTCACCCCTCCACTTT.

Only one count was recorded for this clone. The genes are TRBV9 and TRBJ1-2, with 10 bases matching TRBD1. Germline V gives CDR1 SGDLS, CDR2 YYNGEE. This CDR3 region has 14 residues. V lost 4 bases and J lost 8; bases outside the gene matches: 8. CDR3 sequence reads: CASSTGTGAWGYTF. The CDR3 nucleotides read TGTGCCAGCAGCACCGGGACAGGGGCTTGGGGCTACACCTTC. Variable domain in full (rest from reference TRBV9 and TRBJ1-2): DSGVTQTPKHLITATGQRVTLRCSPRSGDLSVYWYQQSLDQGLQFLIQYYNGEERAKGNILERFSAQQFPDLHSELNLSSLELGDSALYFCASSTGTGAWGYTFGSGTRLTVV.

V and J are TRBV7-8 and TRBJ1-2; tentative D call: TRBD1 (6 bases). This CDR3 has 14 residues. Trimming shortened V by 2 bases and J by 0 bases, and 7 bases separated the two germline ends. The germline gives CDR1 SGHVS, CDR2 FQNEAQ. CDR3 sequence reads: CASSLKGANYGYTF. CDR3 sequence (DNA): TGTGCCAGCAGCTTAAAGGGGGCTAACTATGGCTACACCTTC.

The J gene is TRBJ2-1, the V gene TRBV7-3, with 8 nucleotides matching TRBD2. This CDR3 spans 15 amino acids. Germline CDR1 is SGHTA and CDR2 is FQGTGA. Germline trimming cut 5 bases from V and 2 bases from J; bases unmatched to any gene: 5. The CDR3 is CASSTGGSPYNEQFF. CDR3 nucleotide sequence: TGTGCCAGCAGCACGGGAGGGTCCCCCTACAATGAGCAGTTCTTC.

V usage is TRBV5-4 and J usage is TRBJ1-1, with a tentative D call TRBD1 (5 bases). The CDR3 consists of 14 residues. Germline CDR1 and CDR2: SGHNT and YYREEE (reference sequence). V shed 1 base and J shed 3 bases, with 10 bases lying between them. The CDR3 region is CASSLNFRDTEAFF. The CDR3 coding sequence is TGTGCCAGCAGCTTGAATTTCAGGGACACTGAAGCTTTCTTT. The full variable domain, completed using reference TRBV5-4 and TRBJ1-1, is ETGVTQSPTHLIKTRGQQVTLRCSSQSGHNTVSWYQQALGQGPQFIFQYYREEENGRGNFPPRFSGLQFPNYSSELNVNALELDDSALYLCASSLNFRDTEAFFGQGTRLTVV.